This TCR beta chain emerged from a study of Ad26.COV2.S vaccination and SARS-CoV-2 variants. Study in general: Of the COV1001 trial arms, the Ad26.COV2.S arm included the donor. Study-wide results and caveats: Participants given vaccine showed non-spike TCR breadth similar to that of placebo recipients.

V was clipped by 1 base and J by 2 bases, with 9 bases between them. Per germline, CDR1 LNHNV and CDR2 YYDKDF (reference sequence). CDR3 size: 14 residues. Profiling relied on immunoSEQ multiplex PCR, and the TCRdb table lists in-frame clones only, not all of them. The sample consists of some 480,000 clones, 87% of them appearing once. The treatment was: about 20 received Ad26.COV2.S at low or high dose, single or two shots; roughly five received placebo; per-sample allocation not given. Each sample was drawn 63 days after the first injection (of vaccine or placebo). As concerns this clone: Its target is not known. Additional DNA sequences in this sample encode the identical CDR3.

This TCR was recovered from a person between 18 and 59 years old who received the Ad26.COV2.S COVID-19 vaccine or a placebo. This chain uses TRBV15 with TRBJ2-7; D not certain. The source material was peripheral blood, sampled in a trial of Ad26.COV2.S vaccine versus placebo. The DNA for the CDR3 is TGTGCCACCAGCAGAGGACGTGTTCCCTACGAGCAGTACTTC. Amino acid sequence: CATSRGRVPYEQYF.